This record concerns one T cell receptor beta chain sequence. What it binds is unknown. Trimming removed 4 bases from V and 3 bases from J, with 11 bases in between. This CDR3 spans 14 amino acids. Germline loops: CDR1 MNHEY, CDR2 SMNVEV (reference sequence). Next came a second PCR, run for roughly 6 to 11 cycles, which used a sample-barcoded 5' primer along with a J-beta primer mix. Every cDNA molecule bore a tag from a template-switch adaptor containing 12 random nucleotides. TCRdb analysed the 5' RACE reads with MiXCR anew, one entry per CDR3 protein. The table includes approximately 800,000 distinct CDR3 sequences, approximately 67% detected once. This record belongs to a study of blood T cells in healthy people across ages. Study-wide points: Higher diversity and more naive CD4+ cells were features of long-lived donors, compared to aged donors. The unsorted PBMCs prevented any conclusive comparison of naive versus antigen-experienced cells. Researchers judged that diversity estimates from one million T cells fell short of true values.

The rearrangement joins TRBV27 to TRBJ2-3; D ambiguous. The receptor was derived from a man between 25 and 39 years old in good health. Sequencing input: blood. CDR3 protein: CASSSQSRTDTQYF. CDR3 nucleotides: TGTGCCAGCAGTTCCCAATCAAGAACAGATACGCAGTATTTT.